The clone carrying this T cell receptor (beta chain) was seen a handful of times. These data are taken from a study of cytomegalovirus exposure and HLA in healthy donors. Use of 60 Vbeta and 13 Jbeta primers characterized the PCR. Clones were read by immunoSEQ multiplex PCR, and TCRdb kept only the in-frame ones, dropping some. The table lists about 89,000 clones, roughly two thirds of them singletons. The source is a human donor in good health. Specimen: PBMCs.

In DNA form, the CDR3 reads TGTGCCAGTAGTATAAGCGGGACCTCTGGAAACACCATATATTTT. It encodes CASSISGTSGNTIYF. The chain uses TRBV19 and TRBJ1-3; a possible D gene is TRBD1 (5 bases). V lost 2 bases and J lost 0, with 8 bases in between. This CDR3 is 15 amino acids long. In germline, CDR1 is LNHDA, CDR2 SQIVND (reference sequence).